This TCR beta chain was captured by sequencing in a study of blood T cells in healthy people across ages. Findings of the study overall: PBMCs left unsorted prevented a conclusive naive versus antigen-experienced comparison.

Of note for this clonotype: Antigen unknown.

Primers used in a second PCR of about 7 to 12 cycles were a sample-barcoded 5' primer and a J-beta primer mix. One entry per CDR3 protein, called by TCRdb with MiXCR from the 5' RACE reads. Of around 1,000,000 distinct CDR3 sequences listed, about 23% were seen once; the top ten hold around 0.75%. V was clipped by 5 bases and J by 8 bases, with 15 bases between them. The CDR3 has 13 residues. The germline gives CDR1 MNHEY, CDR2 SVGAGI. The sample was also linked to a second study, of T cells of mothers and their children.

Sequences were obtained from blood. The chain links TRBV6-5 to TRBJ1-1, with D hard to call. The TCR sequence derives from a girl aged 2 to 9 in good health. CDR3 DNA sequence: TGTGCCAGCAGTACCAGACGGACCGCCGAAGCTTTCTTT. It translates to CASSTRRTAEAFF.